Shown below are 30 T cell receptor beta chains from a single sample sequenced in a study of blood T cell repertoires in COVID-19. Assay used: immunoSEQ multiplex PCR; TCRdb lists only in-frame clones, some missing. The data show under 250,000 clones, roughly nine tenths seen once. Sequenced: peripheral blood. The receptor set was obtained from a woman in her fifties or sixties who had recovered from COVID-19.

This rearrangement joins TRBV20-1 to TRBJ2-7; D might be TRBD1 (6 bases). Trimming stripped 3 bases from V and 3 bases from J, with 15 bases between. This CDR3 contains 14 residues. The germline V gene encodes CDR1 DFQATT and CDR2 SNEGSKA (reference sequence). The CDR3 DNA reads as TGCAGTGCTAGTGTACGACAGGTGGACTACGAGCAGTACTTC. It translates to CSASVRQVDYEQYF.

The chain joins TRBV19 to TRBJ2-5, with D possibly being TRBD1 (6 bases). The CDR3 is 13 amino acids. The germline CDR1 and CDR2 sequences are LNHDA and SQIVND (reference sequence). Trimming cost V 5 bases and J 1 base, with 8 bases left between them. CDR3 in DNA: TGTGCCAGTAGTGGACAGCTCCAAGAGACCCAGTACTTC. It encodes CASSGQLQETQYF.

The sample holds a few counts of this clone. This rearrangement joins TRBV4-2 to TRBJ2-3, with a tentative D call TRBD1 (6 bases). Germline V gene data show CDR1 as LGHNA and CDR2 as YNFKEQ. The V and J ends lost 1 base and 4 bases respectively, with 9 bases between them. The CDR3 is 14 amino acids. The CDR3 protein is CASSQGSGADTQYF. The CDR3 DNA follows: TGTGCCAGCAGCCAAGGGTCAGGGGCAGATACGCAGTATTTT.

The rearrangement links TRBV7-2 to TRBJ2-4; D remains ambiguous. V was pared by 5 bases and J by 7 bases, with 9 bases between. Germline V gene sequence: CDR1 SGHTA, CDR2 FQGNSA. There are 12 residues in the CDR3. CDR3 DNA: TGTGCCAGCAGCCCCGGGTCCAACATTCAGTACTTC. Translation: CASSPGSNIQYF.

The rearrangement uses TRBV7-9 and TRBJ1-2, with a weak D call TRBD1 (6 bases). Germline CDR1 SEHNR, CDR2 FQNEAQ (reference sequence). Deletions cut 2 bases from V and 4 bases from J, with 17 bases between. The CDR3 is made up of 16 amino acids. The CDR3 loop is CASSLLGGRGSYGYTF. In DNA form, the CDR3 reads TGTGCCAGCAGCTTACTCGGTGGCAGGGGTTCCTATGGCTACACCTTC.

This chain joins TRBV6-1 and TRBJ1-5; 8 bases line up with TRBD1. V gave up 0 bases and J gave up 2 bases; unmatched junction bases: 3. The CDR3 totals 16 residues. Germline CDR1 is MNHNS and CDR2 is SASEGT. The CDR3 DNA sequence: TGTGCCAGCAGTGAAGCTTCGGGACAGGGCAATCAGCCCCAGCATTTT. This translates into CASSEASGQGNQPQHF.

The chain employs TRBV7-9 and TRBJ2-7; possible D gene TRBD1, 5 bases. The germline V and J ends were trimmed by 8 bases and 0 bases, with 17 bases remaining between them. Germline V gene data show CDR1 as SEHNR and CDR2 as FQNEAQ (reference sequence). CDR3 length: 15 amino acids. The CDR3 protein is CASDKTVDSSYEQYF. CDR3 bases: TGTGCCAGCGACAAGACGGTCGACAGCTCCTACGAGCAGTACTTC. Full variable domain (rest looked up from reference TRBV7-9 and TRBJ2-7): DTGVSQNPRHKITKRGQNVTFRCDPISEHNRLYWYRQTLGQGPEFLTYFQNEAQLEKSRLLSDRFSAERPKGSFSTLEIQRTEQGDSAMYLCASDKTVDSSYEQYFGPGTRLTVT.

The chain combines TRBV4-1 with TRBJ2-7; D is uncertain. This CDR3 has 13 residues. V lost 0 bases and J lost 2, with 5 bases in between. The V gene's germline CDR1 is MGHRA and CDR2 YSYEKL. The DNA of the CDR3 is TGCGCCAGCAGCCAAGATCGGGCCTACGAGCAGTACTTC. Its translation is CASSQDRAYEQYF.

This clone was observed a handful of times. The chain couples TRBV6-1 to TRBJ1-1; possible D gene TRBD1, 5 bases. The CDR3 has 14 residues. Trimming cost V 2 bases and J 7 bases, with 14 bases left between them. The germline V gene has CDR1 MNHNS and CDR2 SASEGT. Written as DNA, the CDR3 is TGTGCCAGCAGTGAACGCCGACAGCAAAGTGAAGCTTTCTTT. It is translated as CASSERRQQSEAFF.

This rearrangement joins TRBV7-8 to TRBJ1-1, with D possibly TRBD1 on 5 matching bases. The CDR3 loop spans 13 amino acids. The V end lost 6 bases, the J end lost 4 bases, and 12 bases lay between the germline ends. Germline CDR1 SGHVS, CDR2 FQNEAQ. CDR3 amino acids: CASSFQGFTEAFF. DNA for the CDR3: TGTGCCAGCAGTTTCCAGGGCTTCACTGAAGCTTTCTTT. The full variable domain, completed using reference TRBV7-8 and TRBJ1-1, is GAGVSQSPRYKVAKRGQDVALRCDPISGHVSLFWYQQALGQGPEFLTYFQNEAQLDKSGLPSDRFFAERPEGSVSTLKIQRTQQEDSAVYLCASSFQGFTEAFFGQGTRLTVV.

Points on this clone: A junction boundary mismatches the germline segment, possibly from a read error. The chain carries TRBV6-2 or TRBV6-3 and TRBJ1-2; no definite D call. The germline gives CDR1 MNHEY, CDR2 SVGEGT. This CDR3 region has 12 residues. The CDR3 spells CASSPSVNRISF. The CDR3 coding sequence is TGTGCCAGCAGCCCCTCGGTTAACCGTATCTCCTTC.

CDR3 in DNA: TGTGCCAGCAGCCTCGAGCTTGCCTATGGCTACACCTTC. It encodes CASSLELAYGYTF. The chain links TRBV4-2 to TRBJ1-2; D gene ambiguous. The V and J ends lost 4 bases and 4 bases respectively, with 10 bases between them. CDR1 is LGHNA and CDR2 is YNFKEQ in the germline V gene. The CDR3 has 13 residues.

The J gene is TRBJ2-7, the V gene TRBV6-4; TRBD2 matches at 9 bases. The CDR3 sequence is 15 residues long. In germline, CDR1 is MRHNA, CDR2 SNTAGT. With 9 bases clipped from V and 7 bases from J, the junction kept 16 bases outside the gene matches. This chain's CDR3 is CASISRSGRRAEQYF. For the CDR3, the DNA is TGTGCCAGTATCTCCCGCAGCGGGAGGAGGGCGGAGCAGTACTTC.

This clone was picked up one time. The CDR3 DNA follows: TGTGCCAGCAGCGTATTGGGACAGGGGTTCGGAGAGACCCAGTACTTC. Its protein product is CASSVLGQGFGETQYF. V usage is TRBV9 and J usage is TRBJ2-5, with TRBD1 identical over 10 bases. The CDR3 length is 16 residues. The V gene end was trimmed by 1 base and the J gene end by 4 bases; junction bases not matched to a gene: 7. Germline lookup yields CDR1 SGDLS and CDR2 YYNGEE.

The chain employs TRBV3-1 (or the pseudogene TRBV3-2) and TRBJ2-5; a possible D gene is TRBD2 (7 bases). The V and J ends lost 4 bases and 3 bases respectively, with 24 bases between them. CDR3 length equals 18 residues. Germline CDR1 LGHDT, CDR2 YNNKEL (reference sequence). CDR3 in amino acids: CASSRPSRGGRVEETQYF. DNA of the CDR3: TGTGCCAGCAGCCGACCCTCTAGGGGGGGCCGGGTAGAAGAGACCCAGTACTTC.

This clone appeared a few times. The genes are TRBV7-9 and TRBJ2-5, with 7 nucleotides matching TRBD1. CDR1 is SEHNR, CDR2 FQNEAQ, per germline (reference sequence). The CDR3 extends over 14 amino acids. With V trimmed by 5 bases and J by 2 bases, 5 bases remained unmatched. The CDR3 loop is CASSLWTGQETQYF. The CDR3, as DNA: TGTGCCAGCAGCCTTTGGACAGGACAAGAGACCCAGTACTTC.

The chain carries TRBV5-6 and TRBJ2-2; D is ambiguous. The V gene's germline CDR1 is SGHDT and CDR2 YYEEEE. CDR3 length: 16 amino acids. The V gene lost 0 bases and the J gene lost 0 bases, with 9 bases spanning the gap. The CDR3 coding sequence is TGTGCCAGCAGCTTGGTGGGCAGCACGAACACCGGGGAGCTGTTTTTT. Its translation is CASSLVGSTNTGELFF.

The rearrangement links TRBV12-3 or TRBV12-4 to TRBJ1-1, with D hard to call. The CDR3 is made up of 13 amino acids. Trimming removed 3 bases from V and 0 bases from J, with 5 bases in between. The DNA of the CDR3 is TGTGCCAGCAGTTTGCAGATGAACACTGAAGCTTTCTTT. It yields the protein CASSLQMNTEAFF.

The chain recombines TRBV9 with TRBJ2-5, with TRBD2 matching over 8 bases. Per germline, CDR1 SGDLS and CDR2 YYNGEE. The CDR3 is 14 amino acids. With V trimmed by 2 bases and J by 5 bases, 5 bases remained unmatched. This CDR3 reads CASSVRGTSETQYF. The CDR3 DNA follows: TGTGCCAGCAGCGTGAGGGGGACTAGTGAGACCCAGTACTTC.

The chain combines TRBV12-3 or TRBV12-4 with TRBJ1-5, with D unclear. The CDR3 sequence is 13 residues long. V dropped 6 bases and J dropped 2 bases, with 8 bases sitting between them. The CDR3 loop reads CASRRGGNQPQHF. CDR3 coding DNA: TGTGCCAGCAGACGGGGTGGCAATCAGCCCCAGCATTTT.

This CDR3 is CASSPRGTRESYEQYF. The CDR3 coding sequence is TGTGCCAGCTCACCCCGTGGGACAAGGGAGAGTTACGAGCAGTACTTC. The chain has TRBV18 and TRBJ2-7, with a tentative D call TRBD1 (6 bases). Germline V gene lookup returns CDR1 KGHSH and CDR2 LQKENI. Trimming removed 3 bases from V and 4 bases from J, with 19 bases in between. The CDR3 totals 16 residues. Together with reference TRBV18 and TRBJ2-7, the CDR3 gives the full variable domain: NAGVMQNPRHLVRRRGQEARLRCSPMKGHSHVYWYRQLPEEGLKFMVYLQKENIIDESGMPKERFSAEFPKEGPSILRIQQVVRGDSAAYFCASSPRGTRESYEQYFGPGTRLTVT.

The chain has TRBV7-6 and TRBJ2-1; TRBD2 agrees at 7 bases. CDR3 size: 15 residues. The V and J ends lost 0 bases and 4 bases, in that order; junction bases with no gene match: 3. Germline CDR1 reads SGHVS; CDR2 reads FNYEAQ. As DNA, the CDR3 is TGTGCCAGCAGCTTAGCTTGGGGGGGGTACAATGAGCAGTTCTTC. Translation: CASSLAWGGYNEQFF.

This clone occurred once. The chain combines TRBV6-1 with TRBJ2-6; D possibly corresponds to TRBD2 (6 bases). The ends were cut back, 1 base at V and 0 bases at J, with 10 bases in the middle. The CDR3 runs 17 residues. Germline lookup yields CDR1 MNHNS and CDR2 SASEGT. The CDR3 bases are TGTGCCAGCAGTGAAGGGGGACTTGTCTCTGGGGCCAACGTCCTGACTTTC. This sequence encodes CASSEGGLVSGANVLTF.

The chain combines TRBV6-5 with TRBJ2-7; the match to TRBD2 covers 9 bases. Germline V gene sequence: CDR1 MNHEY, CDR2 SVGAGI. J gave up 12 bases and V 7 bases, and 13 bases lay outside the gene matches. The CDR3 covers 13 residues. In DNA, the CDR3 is TGTGCCAGCAAGCCCCAGACAGGGCGGGGGGGGTACTTC. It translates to CASKPQTGRGGYF.

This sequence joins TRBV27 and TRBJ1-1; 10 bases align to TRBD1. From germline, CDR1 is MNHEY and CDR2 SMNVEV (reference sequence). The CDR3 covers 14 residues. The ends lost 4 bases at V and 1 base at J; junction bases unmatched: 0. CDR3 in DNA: TGTGCCAGCAGTTGGGACAGGGGGAACACTGAAGCTTTCTTT. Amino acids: CASSWDRGNTEAFF.

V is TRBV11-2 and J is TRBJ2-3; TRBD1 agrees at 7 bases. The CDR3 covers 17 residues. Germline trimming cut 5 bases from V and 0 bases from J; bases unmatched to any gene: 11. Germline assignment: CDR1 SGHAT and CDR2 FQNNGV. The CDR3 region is CASSLSLTGYSTDTQYF. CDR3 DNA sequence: TGTGCCAGCAGCCTTTCGCTGACAGGGTATAGCACAGATACGCAGTATTTT. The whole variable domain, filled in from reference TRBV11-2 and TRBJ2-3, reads EAGVAQSPRYKIIEKRQSVAFWCNPISGHATLYWYQQILGQGPKLLIQFQNNGVVDDSQLPKDRFSAERLKGVDSTLKIQPAKLEDSAVYLCASSLSLTGYSTDTQYFGPGTRLTVL.

CDR3 sequence: CASSVLAGGPTSTDTQYF. The CDR3 DNA sequence: TGTGCCAGCAGTGTACTAGCGGGGGGGCCCACTAGCACAGATACGCAGTATTTT. The chain is built from TRBV6-1 and TRBJ2-3, with TRBD2 matching 13 bases. Germline V lookup: CDR1 MNHNS, CDR2 SASEGT. This CDR3 is built from 18 residues. After removal of 4 bases from V and 0 bases from J, the junction contained 7 bases not matched to a gene.

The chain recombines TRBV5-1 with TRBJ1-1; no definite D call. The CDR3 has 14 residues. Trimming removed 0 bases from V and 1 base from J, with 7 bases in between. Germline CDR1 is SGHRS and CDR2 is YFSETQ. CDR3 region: CASSLAAENTEAFF. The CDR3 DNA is TGCGCCAGCAGCTTGGCCGCGGAGAACACTGAAGCTTTCTTT.

In DNA, the CDR3 is TGTGCCAGCAGCTTACAACCTTCCGGGACTAGCGGATCCGAGCAGTTCTTC. This gives the protein CASSLQPSGTSGSEQFF. J is TRBJ2-1 and V is TRBV7-3; 11 bases line up with TRBD2. Trimming removed 2 bases from V and 10 bases from J; junction bases left unmatched: 13. There are 17 residues in the CDR3. Germline V gene data show CDR1 as SGHTA and CDR2 as FQGTGA.

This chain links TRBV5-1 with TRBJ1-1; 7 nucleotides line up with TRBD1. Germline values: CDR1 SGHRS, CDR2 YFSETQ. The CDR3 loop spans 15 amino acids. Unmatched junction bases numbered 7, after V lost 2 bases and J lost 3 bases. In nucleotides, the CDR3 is TGCGCCAGCAGCTTCACAGGGGACGTGGACACTGAAGCTTTCTTT. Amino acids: CASSFTGDVDTEAFF.